This T cell receptor (beta chain) appears in the sequencing data of a study of human T cells and chemical hapten exposure. About the study: Affected patients, primarily female, had alopecia areata, totalis or universalis.

The CDR3 contains 11 residues. Germline CDR1 is SGHAT and CDR2 is FQNNGV. Trimming pared 5 bases from V and 8 bases from J, leaving 8 bases between. TCRdb called the RACE reads again in MiXCR, with one record for every CDR3 protein. This sample yields approximately 100,000 distinct CDR3 sequences, of which more than 7% are seen a single time; approximately 3% belongs to the top ten. The sample's time point: patch test 2, 6 weeks after DPC sensitization. Specified treatment: therapeutic diphenylcyclopropenone sensitization with weekly scalp DPC. Extraction yielded total RNA from whole blood (unfractionated).

Material: whole blood, obtained in connection with sensitization to the hapten diphenylcyclopropenone (DPC). The V gene is TRBV11-2, the J gene TRBJ2-3; D is perhaps TRBD2 (6 bases). The receptor comes from a woman between 40 and 55 years old with alopecia areata. Some clones in this sample may be carry-over from other donors' samples. CDR3 sequence: CASSLGGTQYF. The CDR3 nucleotides read TGTGCCAGCAGCCTGGGAGGTACGCAGTATTTT.